This TCR beta chain was sequenced during a study of T cell changes during pregnancy in multiple sclerosis. The CDR3 covers 14 residues. CDR1 and CDR2 from the germline V gene are SEHNR and FQNEAQ (reference sequence). The V and J ends lost 4 bases and 2 bases respectively, with 12 bases between them. TCRdb's table, derived via immunoSEQ multiplex PCR, lists solely in-frame clones and lacks some. The sample carries about 62,000 clones, 80% to 90% recorded once. The specimen was peripheral blood, collected in the first trimester of pregnancy. V is TRBV7-9 and J is TRBJ2-7; D gene uncertain. This sequence was found in a female donor with multiple sclerosis, enrolled in a pregnancy study. Written as DNA, the CDR3 is TGTGCCAGCAGCTACCCAGGCGTCCCCTACGAGCAGTACTTC. It yields the protein CASSYPGVPYEQYF.